Below, one T cell receptor (beta chain) is given with its context. This sample was taken from a study of CD8 T cells in Susac syndrome. Germline V gives CDR1 SGHRS, CDR2 YFSETQ. This CDR3 has 15 residues. V shed 5 bases and J 0 bases; nucleotides not matched to a gene: 4. Reverse transcription of 0.5 to 1 ug RNA was performed with random hexamers. The CDR3 of TCR beta was amplified by immunoSEQ multiplex PCR across 54 Vbeta and 13 Jbeta. In TCRdb, the immunoSEQ multiplex PCR reads were re-called with MiXCR into one record per CDR3 protein. The sample yields around 77,000 distinct CDR3 sequences, around 96% seen once.

The chain recombines TRBV5-1 with TRBJ2-2; 7 positions agree with TRBD1. The source is a human donor with multiple sclerosis. Sequencing used CD4+ T cells from PBMCs. The CDR3 sequence: CASRSDRANTGELFF. The CDR3 nucleotides read TGCGCCAGCAGATCCGACAGGGCGAACACCGGGGAGCTGTTTTTT.